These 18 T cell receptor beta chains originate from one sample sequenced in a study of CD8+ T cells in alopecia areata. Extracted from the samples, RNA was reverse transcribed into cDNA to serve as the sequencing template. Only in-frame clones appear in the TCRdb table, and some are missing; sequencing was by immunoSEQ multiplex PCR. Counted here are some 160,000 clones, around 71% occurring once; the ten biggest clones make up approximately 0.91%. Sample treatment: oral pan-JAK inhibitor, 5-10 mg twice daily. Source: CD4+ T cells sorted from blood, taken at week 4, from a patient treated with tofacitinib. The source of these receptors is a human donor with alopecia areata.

As DNA, the CDR3 is TGCGCCAGCAGCTTGGAAGCCCCAGATACGCAGTATTTT. As protein: CASSLEAPDTQYF. The chain links TRBV5-1 to TRBJ2-3, with D unresolved. V shed 0 bases and J shed 4 bases, with 6 bases lying between them. The CDR3 consists of 13 residues. The germline V gene has CDR1 SGHRS and CDR2 YFSETQ. The full variable domain, with the rest looked up from reference TRBV5-1 and TRBJ2-3, is KAGVTQTPRYLIKTRGQQVTLSCSPISGHRSVSWYQQTPGQGLQFLFEYFSETQRNKGNFPGRFSGRQFSNSRSEMNVSTLELGDSALYLCASSLEAPDTQYFGPGTRLTVL.

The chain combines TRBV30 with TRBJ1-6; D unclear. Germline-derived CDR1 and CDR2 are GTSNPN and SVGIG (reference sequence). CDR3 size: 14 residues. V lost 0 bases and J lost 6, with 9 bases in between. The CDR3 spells CAWSVVTGNSPLHF. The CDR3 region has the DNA TGTGCCTGGAGTGTAGTGACGGGTAATTCACCCCTCCACTTT.

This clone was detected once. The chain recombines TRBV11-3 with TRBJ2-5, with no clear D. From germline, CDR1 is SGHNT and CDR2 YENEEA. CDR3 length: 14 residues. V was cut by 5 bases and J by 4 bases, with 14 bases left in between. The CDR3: CASSRGPSVETQYF. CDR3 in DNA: TGTGCCAGCAGCCGAGGACCCTCGGTAGAGACCCAGTACTTC.

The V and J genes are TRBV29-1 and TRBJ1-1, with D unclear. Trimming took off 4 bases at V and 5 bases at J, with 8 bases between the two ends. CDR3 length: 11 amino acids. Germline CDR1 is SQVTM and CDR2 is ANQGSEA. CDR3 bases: TGCAGCGTTGCCCTTGAGACTGAAGCTTTCTTT. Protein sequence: CSVALETEAFF. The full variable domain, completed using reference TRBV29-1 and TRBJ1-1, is SAVISQKPSRDICQRGTSLTIQCQVDSQVTMMFWYRQQPGQSLTLIATANQGSEATYESGFVIDKFPISRPNLTFSTLTVSNMSPEDSSIYLCSVALETEAFFGQGTRLTVV.

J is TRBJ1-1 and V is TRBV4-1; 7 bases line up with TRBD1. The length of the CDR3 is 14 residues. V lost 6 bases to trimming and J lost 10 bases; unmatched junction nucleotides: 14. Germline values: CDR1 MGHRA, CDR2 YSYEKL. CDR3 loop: CASRDTDRAQGAFF. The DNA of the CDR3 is TGCGCCAGCAGAGATACCGACAGGGCCCAGGGAGCTTTCTTT.

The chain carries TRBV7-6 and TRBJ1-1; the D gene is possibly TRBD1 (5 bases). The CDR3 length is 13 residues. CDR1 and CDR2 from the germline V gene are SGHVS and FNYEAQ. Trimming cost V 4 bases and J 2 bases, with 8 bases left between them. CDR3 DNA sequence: TGTGCCAGCAGCTCCGGGACCAACACTGAAGCTTTCTTT. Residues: CASSSGTNTEAFF.

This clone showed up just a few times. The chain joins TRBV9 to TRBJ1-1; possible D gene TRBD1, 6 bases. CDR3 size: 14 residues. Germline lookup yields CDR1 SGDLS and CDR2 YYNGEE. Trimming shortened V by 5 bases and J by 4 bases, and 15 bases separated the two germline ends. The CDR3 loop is CASSPVRGITEAFF. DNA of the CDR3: TGTGCCAGCAGTCCAGTGAGGGGGATCACTGAAGCTTTCTTT. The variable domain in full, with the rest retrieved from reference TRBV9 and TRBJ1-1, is DSGVTQTPKHLITATGQRVTLRCSPRSGDLSVYWYQQSLDQGLQFLIQYYNGEERAKGNILERFSAQQFPDLHSELNLSSLELGDSALYFCASSPVRGITEAFFGQGTRLTVV.

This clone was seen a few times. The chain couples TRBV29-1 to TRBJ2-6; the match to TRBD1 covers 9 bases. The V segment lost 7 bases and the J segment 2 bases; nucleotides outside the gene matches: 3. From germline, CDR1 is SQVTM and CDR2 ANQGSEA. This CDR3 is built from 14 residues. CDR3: CSARTGAGANVLTF. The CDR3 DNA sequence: TGCAGCGCAAGGACAGGGGCTGGGGCCAACGTCCTGACTTTC. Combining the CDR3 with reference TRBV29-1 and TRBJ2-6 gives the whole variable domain SAVISQKPSRDICQRGTSLTIQCQVDSQVTMMFWYRQQPGQSLTLIATANQGSEATYESGFVIDKFPISRPNLTFSTLTVSNMSPEDSSIYLCSARTGAGANVLTFGAGSRLTVL.

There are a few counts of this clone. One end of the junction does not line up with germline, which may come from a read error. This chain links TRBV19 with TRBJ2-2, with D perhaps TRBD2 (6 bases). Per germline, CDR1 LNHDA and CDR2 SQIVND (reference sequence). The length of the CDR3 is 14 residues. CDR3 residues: CAGSGFQNTGELFF. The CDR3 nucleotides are TGTGCCGGTAGCGGATTTCAGAACACCGGGGAGCTGTTTTTT.

CDR3: CATSRGQGVENEQYF. The CDR3 coding sequence is TGTGCCACCAGCAGAGGTCAGGGGGTTGAGAACGAGCAGTACTTC. The V and J genes are TRBV15 and TRBJ2-7; 7 bases map to TRBD1. V shed 1 base and J 5 bases; nucleotides not matched to a gene: 8. CDR1 is LNHNV, CDR2 YYDKDF, per germline (reference sequence). The CDR3 loop spans 15 amino acids.

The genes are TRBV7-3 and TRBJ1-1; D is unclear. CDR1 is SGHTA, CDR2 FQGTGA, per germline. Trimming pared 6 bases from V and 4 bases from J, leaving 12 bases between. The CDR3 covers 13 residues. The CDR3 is CASSLRWGTEAFF. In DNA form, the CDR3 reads TGTGCCAGCAGTCTACGGTGGGGCACTGAAGCTTTCTTT.

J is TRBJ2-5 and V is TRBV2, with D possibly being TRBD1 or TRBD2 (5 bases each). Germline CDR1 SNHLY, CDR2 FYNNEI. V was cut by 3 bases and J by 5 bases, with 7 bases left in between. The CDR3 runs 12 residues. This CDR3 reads CASSDRDETQYF. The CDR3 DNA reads TGTGCCAGCAGTGACAGGGACGAGACCCAGTACTTC.

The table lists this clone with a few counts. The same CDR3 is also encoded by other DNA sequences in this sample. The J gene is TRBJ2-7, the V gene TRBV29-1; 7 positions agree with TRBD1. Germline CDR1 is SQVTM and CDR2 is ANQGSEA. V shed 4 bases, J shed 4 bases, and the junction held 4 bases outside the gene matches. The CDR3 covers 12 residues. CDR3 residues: CSVVKGAYEQYF. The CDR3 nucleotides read TGCAGCGTTGTGAAGGGGGCATACGAGCAGTACTTC.

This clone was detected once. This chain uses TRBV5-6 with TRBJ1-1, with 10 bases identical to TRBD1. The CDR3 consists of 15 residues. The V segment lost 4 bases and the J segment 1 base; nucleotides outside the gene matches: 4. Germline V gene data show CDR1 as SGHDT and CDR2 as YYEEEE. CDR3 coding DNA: TGTGCCAGCAGCCCCTGGGACAGGGGGAACACTGAAGCTTTCTTT. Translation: CASSPWDRGNTEAFF.

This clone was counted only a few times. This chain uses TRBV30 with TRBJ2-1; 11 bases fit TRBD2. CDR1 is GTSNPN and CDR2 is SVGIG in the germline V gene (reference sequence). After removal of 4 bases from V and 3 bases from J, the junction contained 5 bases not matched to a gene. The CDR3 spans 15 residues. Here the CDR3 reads CAWTRGLAVYNEQFF. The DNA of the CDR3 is TGTGCCTGGACCCGGGGACTAGCGGTCTACAATGAGCAGTTCTTC. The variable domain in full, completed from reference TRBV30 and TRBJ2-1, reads SQTIHQWPATLVQPVGSPLSLECTVEGTSNPNLYWYRQAAGRGLQLLFYSVGIGQISSEVPQNLSASRPQDRQFILSSKKLLLSDSGFYLCAWTRGLAVYNEQFFGPGTRLTVL.

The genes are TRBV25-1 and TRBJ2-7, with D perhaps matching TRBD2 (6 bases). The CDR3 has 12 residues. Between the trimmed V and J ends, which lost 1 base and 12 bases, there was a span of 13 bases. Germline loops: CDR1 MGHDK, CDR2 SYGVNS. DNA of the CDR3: TGTGCCAGCAGTGAATTTGCGGGACGACCGTACTTC. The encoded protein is CASSEFAGRPYF.

CDR3 sequence: CASSQDMGGEKTQYF. Here the CDR3 DNA reads TGCGCCAGCAGCCAAGATATGGGGGGGGAAAAGACCCAGTACTTC. The J gene is TRBJ2-5, the V gene TRBV4-1, with 7 bases fitting TRBD2. Trimming removed 0 bases from V and 6 bases from J; junction bases left unmatched: 7. Germline V CDR1 and CDR2: MGHRA, YSYEKL. The CDR3 loop spans 15 amino acids.

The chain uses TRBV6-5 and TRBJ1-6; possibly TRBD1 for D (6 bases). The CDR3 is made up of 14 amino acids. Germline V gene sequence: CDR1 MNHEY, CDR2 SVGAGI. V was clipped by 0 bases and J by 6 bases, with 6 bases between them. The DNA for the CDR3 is TGTGCCAGCAGTTACTCAGGGGGTAATTCACCCCTCCACTTT. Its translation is CASSYSGGNSPLHF.